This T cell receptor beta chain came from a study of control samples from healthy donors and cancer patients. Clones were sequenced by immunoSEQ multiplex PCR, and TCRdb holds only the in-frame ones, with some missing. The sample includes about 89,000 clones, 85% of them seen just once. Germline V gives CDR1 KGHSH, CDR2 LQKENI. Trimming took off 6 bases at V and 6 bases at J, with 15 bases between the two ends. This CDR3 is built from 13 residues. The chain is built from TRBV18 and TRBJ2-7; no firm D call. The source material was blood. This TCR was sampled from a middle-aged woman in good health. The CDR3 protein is CASSPDVEGEQYF. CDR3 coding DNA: TGTGCCAGCTCCCCCGATGTGGAAGGCGAGCAGTACTTC.